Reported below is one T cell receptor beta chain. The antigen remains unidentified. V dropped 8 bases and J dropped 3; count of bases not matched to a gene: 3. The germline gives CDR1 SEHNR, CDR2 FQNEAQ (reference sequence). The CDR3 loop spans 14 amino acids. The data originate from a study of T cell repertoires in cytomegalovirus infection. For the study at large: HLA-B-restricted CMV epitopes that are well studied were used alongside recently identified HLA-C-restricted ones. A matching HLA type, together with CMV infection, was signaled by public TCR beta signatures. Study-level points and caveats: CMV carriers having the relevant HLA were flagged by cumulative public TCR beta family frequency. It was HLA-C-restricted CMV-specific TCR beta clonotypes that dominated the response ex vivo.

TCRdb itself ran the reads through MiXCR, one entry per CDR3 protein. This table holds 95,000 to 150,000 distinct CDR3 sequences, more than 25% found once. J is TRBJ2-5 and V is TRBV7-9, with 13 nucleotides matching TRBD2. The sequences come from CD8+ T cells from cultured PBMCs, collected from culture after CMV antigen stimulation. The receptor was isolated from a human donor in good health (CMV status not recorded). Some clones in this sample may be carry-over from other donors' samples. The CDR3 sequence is CASFGTSGKETQYF. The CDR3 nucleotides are TGTGCCAGCTTCGGGACTAGCGGGAAAGAGACCCAGTACTTC.